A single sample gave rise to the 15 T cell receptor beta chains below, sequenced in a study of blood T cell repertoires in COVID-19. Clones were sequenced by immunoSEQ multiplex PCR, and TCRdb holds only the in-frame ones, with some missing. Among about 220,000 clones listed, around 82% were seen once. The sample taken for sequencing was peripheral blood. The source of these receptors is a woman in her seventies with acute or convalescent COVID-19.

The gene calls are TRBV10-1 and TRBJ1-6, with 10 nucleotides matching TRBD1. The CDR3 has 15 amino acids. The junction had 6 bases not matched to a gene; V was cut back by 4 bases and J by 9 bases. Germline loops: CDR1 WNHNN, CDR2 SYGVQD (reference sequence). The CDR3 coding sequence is TGCGCCAGCAGTGCGACGGGGACAGGGGTTTCACCCCTCCACTTT. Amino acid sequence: CASSATGTGVSPLHF.

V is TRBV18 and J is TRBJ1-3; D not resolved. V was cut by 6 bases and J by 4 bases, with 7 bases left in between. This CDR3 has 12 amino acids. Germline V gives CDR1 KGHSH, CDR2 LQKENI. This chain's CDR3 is CASSSRGNTIYF. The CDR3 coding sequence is TGTGCCAGCTCCTCCCGGGGAAACACCATATATTTT.

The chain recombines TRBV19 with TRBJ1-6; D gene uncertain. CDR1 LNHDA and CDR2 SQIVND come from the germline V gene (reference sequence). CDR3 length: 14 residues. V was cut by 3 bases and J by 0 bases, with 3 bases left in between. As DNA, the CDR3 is TGTGCCAGTAGTATGAGCTCCTATAATTCACCCCTCCACTTT. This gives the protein CASSMSSYNSPLHF.

The CDR3 spells CASSFTLGETQYF. CDR3 in DNA: TGTGCCAGCAGCTTCACACTCGGGGAGACCCAGTACTTC. The chain joins TRBV7-2 to TRBJ2-5, with unresolved D. CDR3 length: 13 residues. Looked up from germline, CDR1 is SGHTA and CDR2 is FQGNSA. V lost 3 bases and J lost 5, with 10 bases in between. Supplemented by reference TRBV7-2 and TRBJ2-5, the full variable domain reads GAGVSQSPSNKVTEKGKDVELRCDPISGHTALYWYRQSLGQGLEFLIYFQGNSAPDKSGLPSDRFSAERTGGSVSTLTIQRTQQEDSAVYLCASSFTLGETQYFGPGTRLLVL.

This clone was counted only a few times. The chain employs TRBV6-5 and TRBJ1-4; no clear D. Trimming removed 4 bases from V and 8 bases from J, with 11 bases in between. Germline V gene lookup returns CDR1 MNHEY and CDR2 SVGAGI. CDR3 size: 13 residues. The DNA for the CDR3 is TGTGCCAGCAGTTTGACTGGGTGGGAAAAACTGTTTTTT. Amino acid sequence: CASSLTGWEKLFF.

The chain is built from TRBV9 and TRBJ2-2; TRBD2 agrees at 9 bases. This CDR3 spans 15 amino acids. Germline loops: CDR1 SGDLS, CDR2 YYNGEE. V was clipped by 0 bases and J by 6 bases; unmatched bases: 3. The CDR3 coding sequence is TGTGCCAGCAGCGTAGGCGGGGGGGCGCCCGGGGAGCTGTTTTTT. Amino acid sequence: CASSVGGGAPGELFF. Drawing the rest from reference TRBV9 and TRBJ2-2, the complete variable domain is DSGVTQTPKHLITATGQRVTLRCSPRSGDLSVYWYQQSLDQGLQFLIQYYNGEERAKGNILERFSAQQFPDLHSELNLSSLELGDSALYFCASSVGGGAPGELFFGEGSRLTVL.

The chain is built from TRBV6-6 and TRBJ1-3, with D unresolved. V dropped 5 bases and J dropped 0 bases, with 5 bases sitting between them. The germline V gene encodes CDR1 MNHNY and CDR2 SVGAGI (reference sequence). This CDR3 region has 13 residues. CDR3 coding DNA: TGTGCCAGCAGTCCCAGCTCTGGAAACACCATATATTTT. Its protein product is CASSPSSGNTIYF.

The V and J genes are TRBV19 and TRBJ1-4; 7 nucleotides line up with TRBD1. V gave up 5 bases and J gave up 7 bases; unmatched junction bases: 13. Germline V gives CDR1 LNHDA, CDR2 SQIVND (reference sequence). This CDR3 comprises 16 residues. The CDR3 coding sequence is TGTGCCAGTAGTCTACAGACAGGGCTATTGAGTGAAAAACTGTTTTTT. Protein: CASSLQTGLLSEKLFF.

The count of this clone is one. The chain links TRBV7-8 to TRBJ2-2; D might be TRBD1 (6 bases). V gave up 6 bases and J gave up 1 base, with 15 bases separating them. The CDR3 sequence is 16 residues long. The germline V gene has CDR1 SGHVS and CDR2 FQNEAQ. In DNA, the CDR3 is TGTGCCAGCAGTAAAGGGGGATTCTTGAACACCGGGGAGCTGTTTTTT. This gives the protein CASSKGGFLNTGELFF. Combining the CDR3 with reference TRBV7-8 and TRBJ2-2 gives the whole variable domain GAGVSQSPRYKVAKRGQDVALRCDPISGHVSLFWYQQALGQGPEFLTYFQNEAQLDKSGLPSDRFFAERPEGSVSTLKIQRTQQEDSAVYLCASSKGGFLNTGELFFGEGSRLTVL.

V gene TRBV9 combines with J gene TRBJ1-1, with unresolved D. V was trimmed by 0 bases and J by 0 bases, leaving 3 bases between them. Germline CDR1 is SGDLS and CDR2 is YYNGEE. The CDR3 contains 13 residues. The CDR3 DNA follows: TGTGCCAGCAGCGTAGTAGTGAACACTGAAGCTTTCTTT. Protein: CASSVVVNTEAFF.

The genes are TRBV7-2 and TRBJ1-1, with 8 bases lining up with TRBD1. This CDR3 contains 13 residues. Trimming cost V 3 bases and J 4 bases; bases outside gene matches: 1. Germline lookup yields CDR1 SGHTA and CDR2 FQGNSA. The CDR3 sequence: CASSFTGGTEAFF. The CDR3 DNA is TGTGCCAGCAGCTTCACAGGGGGCACTGAAGCTTTCTTT. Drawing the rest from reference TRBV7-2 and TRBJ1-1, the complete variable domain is GAGVSQSPSNKVTEKGKDVELRCDPISGHTALYWYRQSLGQGLEFLIYFQGNSAPDKSGLPSDRFSAERTGGSVSTLTIQRTQQEDSAVYLCASSFTGGTEAFFGQGTRLTVV.

CDR3 sequence: CASSNHQGTEAFF. CDR3 in DNA: TGTGCCAGTAGTAATCATCAGGGCACTGAAGCTTTCTTT. This chain joins TRBV19 and TRBJ1-1, with a weak D call TRBD1 (5 bases). The CDR3 has 13 amino acids. Germline CDR1 LNHDA, CDR2 SQIVND (reference sequence). The V gene lost 4 bases and the J gene lost 4 bases, with 10 bases spanning the gap.

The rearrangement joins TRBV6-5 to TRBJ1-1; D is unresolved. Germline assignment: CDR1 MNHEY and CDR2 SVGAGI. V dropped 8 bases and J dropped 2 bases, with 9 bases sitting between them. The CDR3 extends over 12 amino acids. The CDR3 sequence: CASGYSNTEAFF. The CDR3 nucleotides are TGTGCCAGCGGATACAGCAACACTGAAGCTTTCTTT.

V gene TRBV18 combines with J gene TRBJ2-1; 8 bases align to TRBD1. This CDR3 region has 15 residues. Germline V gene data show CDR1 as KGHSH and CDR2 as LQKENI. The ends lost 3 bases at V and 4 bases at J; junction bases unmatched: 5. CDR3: CASSPQGASYNEQFF. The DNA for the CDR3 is TGTGCCAGCTCACCGCAGGGGGCTTCATACAATGAGCAGTTCTTC.

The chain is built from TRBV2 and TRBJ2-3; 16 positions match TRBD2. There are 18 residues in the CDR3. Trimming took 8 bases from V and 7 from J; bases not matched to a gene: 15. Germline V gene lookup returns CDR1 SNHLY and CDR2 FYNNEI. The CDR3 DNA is TGTGCCAGCGTCAACCGCGGGACTAGCGGGGGGGCCCGAAATACGCAGTATTTT. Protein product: CASVNRGTSGGARNTQYF.